The 9 T cell receptor beta chains below were found in one sample sequenced in a study of T cell changes during pregnancy in multiple sclerosis. Generated by immunoSEQ multiplex PCR, the TCRdb table keeps only in-frame clones and is missing some. The profile shows tens of thousands of clones, roughly 93% of them singletons. This sample comprised peripheral blood, obtained in the second trimester of pregnancy. Every receptor here comes from a female donor with multiple sclerosis, enrolled in a pregnancy study.

The chain carries TRBV11-1 and TRBJ2-3; 11 bases are a match to TRBD2. Germline V lookup: CDR1 SGHAT, CDR2 FQDESV (reference sequence). The trim removed 1 base at V and 15 bases at J, leaving 6 bases unmatched. The CDR3 runs to 13 residues. The chain's CDR3 is CASSLVSGGAEYF. The CDR3 DNA sequence: TGTGCCAGCAGCTTAGTTAGCGGGGGGGCCGAATATTTT.

The chain recombines TRBV5-6 with TRBJ2-7; 14 bases fit TRBD2. The CDR3 has 16 amino acids. V shed 4 bases and J 6 bases; nucleotides not matched to a gene: 9. Per germline, CDR1 SGHDT and CDR2 YYEEEE. The CDR3 DNA sequence: TGTGCCAGCAGCCCCCTGGGGACTAGCGGGAGTAGCGAGCAGTACTTC. It codes for CASSPLGTSGSSEQYF.

This rearrangement joins TRBV5-1 to TRBJ2-1; 9 positions match TRBD1. Germline V CDR1 and CDR2: SGHRS, YFSETQ. The ends lost 0 bases at V and 6 bases at J; junction bases unmatched: 7. The CDR3 runs to 16 residues. This CDR3 is CASSLATPGQGNEQFF. CDR3 nucleotides: TGCGCCAGCAGCTTGGCTACCCCGGGACAGGGCAATGAGCAGTTCTTC. Filled out from reference TRBV5-1 and TRBJ2-1, the complete variable domain reads KAGVTQTPRYLIKTRGQQVTLSCSPISGHRSVSWYQQTPGQGLQFLFEYFSETQRNKGNFPGRFSGRQFSNSRSEMNVSTLELGDSALYLCASSLATPGQGNEQFFGPGTRLTVL.

The chain uses TRBV19 and TRBJ1-2; 7 nucleotides line up with TRBD1. Germline V gene lookup returns CDR1 LNHDA and CDR2 SQIVND (reference sequence). The ends lost 7 bases at V and 3 bases at J; junction bases unmatched: 14. The CDR3 is 16 residues long. CDR3 coding DNA: TGTGCCAGTACCAGGTGGCAGGGGGGAATGCACTATGGCTACACCTTC. Its protein product is CASTRWQGGMHYGYTF.

This clone appeared a single time. The chain uses TRBV27 and TRBJ1-1, with a weak D call TRBD1 (5 bases). Trimming pared 1 base from V and 5 bases from J, leaving 8 bases between. This CDR3 region has 13 residues. Germline loops: CDR1 MNHEY, CDR2 SMNVEV (reference sequence). In nucleotides, the CDR3 is TGTGCCAGCAGTTTATTGGGGGGGACTGAAGCTTTCTTT. Translation: CASSLLGGTEAFF.

The count of this clone is one. This chain uses TRBV5-6 with TRBJ1-2, with 9 bases lining up with TRBD1. CDR1 and CDR2 (germline): SGHDT, YYEEEE. The V gene end was trimmed by 4 bases and the J gene end by 3 bases; junction bases not matched to a gene: 4. This CDR3 spans 14 amino acids. CDR3 region: CASSLGTGHYGYTF. CDR3 sequence (DNA): TGTGCCAGCAGCCTGGGGACAGGGCACTATGGCTACACCTTC.

J is TRBJ1-6 and V is TRBV7-8; D unclear. The CDR3 length is 13 residues. The V and J ends lost 2 bases and 8 bases respectively, with 7 bases between them. Germline values: CDR1 SGHVS, CDR2 FQNEAQ. CDR3 in amino acids: CASSLSLDSPLHF. CDR3 coding DNA: TGTGCCAGCAGCTTATCGTTAGATTCACCCCTCCACTTT.

The gene calls are TRBV6-1 and TRBJ1-2; D possibly corresponds to TRBD1 (5 bases). Trimming cost V 8 bases and J 8 bases, with 15 bases left between them. This CDR3 has 12 residues. The germline V gene has CDR1 MNHNS and CDR2 SASEGT. CDR3 in amino acids: CASGLRETGYTF. In nucleotides, the CDR3 is TGTGCCAGCGGCCTCAGGGAAACGGGCTACACCTTC.

With respect to this clone: The germline gene is not matched at one end of the junction; a read error may be the cause. This chain links TRBV20-1 with TRBJ2-1; 11 positions match TRBD2. CDR3 size: 11 residues. CDR1 and CDR2 from the germline V gene are DFQATT and SNEGSKA (reference sequence). In DNA form, the CDR3 reads TGCAGTGCTAGCACCCCGGGACTAGCGGTCTTC. The encoded protein is CSASTPGLAVF.